This TCR beta chain was recovered during a study of T cells in Graves' hyperthyroidism and ophthalmopathy. RNA transcripts provided the source from which TCR beta CDR3 regions were amplified. HTBI primers were used for first-round RT-PCR of the TCR CDR3. MiXCR was run by TCRdb on the multiplex PCR reads, yielding one entry per CDR3 protein. Of roughly 740,000 distinct CDR3 sequences listed, about a sixth are singletons. Per the germline V gene, CDR1 is MNHNS and CDR2 is SASEGT. The ends lost 3 bases at V and 6 bases at J; junction bases unmatched: 3. This CDR3 contains 13 residues. This clonotype was detected a few times.

This receptor was obtained from a man aged 18 to 30 with Graves' hyperthyroidism. The sequenced material came from blood. The chain recombines TRBV6-1 with TRBJ1-2; 8 bases align to TRBD1. DNA for the CDR3: TGTGCCAGCAGTGAGTTACAGGGGGATGGCTACACCTTC. It encodes CASSELQGDGYTF.